Listed below are T cell receptor beta chains from one sample, sequenced in a study of post-analysis software for immune sequencing data. TCRdb passed the PCR reads through MiXCR, listing each CDR3 protein once. This table holds some 700,000 distinct CDR3 sequences, 59% found once. Sequenced input: blood. These receptors originate from a girl aged 2-10 years with multiple sclerosis. The CDR3 runs from the conserved cysteine through the conserved F or W. The D gene is left open where the match is weak. Clone size is stated in some rows and not others, as once, few, many or a class when expanded.

clone_size: .
v_call: TRBV12-3/TRBV12-4
j_call: TRBJ1-2
d_call: TRBD1
cdr3_nt: TGTGCCAGCAGTTTTGGACAGGGACGGGGCTACACCTTC
cdr3_aa: CASSFGQGRGYTF

clone_size: few
v_call: TRBV12-3/TRBV12-4
j_call: TRBJ2-7
d_call: .
cdr3_nt: TGTGCCAGCAGGCCTGACCGTCACTCCTACGAGCAGTACTTC
cdr3_aa: CASRPDRHSYEQYF

clone_size: .
v_call: TRBV20-1
j_call: TRBJ2-1
d_call: .
cdr3_nt: TGCAGTGCTAGAGATTACGGTGAGCTGGGCTACAATGAGCAGTTCTTC
cdr3_aa: CSARDYGELGYNEQFF

clone_size: .
v_call: TRBV10-3
j_call: TRBJ2-1
d_call: TRBD2
cdr3_nt: TGTGCCATCAGTGGAGGGCTAGCGGGGCGCGCAGACAATGAGCAGTTCTTC
cdr3_aa: CAISGGLAGRADNEQFF

clone_size: .
v_call: TRBV2
j_call: TRBJ1-1
d_call: .
cdr3_nt: TGTGCCAGCAGCCCCGTCGTAAGGGCAGGGTCGAACACTGAAGCTTTCTTT
cdr3_aa: CASSPVVRAGSNTEAFF

clone_size: few
v_call: TRBV5-1
j_call: TRBJ2-4
d_call: TRBD2
cdr3_nt: TGCGCCAGCAGCTTGTTGGCTAGCGGGAGGGCGAAAAACATTCAGTACTTC
cdr3_aa: CASSLLASGRAKNIQYF

clone_size: .
v_call: TRBV7-2
j_call: TRBJ2-7
d_call: .
cdr3_nt: TGTGCCAGCAGCCCGAAAGGGAGTGGGGTTGAGCAGTACTTC
cdr3_aa: CASSPKGSGVEQYF

clone_size: .
v_call: TRBV28
j_call: TRBJ1-2
d_call: .
cdr3_nt: TGTGCCAGCAGTTTATTCCGGGTTGGCTACACCTTC
cdr3_aa: CASSLFRVGYTF

clone_size: many
v_call: TRBV5-1
j_call: TRBJ2-1
d_call: .
cdr3_nt: TGCGCCAGCAGACGGCAGGGAGAATCCTACAATGAGCAGTTCTTC
cdr3_aa: CASRRQGESYNEQFF

clone_size: few
v_call: TRBV29-1
j_call: TRBJ2-1
d_call: .
cdr3_nt: TGCAGCGTTGAAGATCCAGTAGGCGATGAGCAGTTCTTC
cdr3_aa: CSVEDPVGDEQFF

clone_size: .
v_call: TRBV12-3/TRBV12-4
j_call: TRBJ2-5
d_call: .
cdr3_nt: TGTGCCAGCGGACCGGGACTCCGTGAGACCCAGTACTTC
cdr3_aa: CASGPGLRETQYF

clone_size: .
v_call: TRBV6-2/TRBV6-3
j_call: TRBJ2-1
d_call: .
cdr3_nt: TGTGCCAGCAGCCCTGCAGGGGACGGGGGGCCTTACAATGAGCAGTTCTTC
cdr3_aa: CASSPAGDGGPYNEQFF

clone_size: .
v_call: TRBV20-1
j_call: TRBJ2-7
d_call: TRBD1
cdr3_nt: TGCAGTGCTAGGTTCCAGGGGGACGAGCAGTACTTC
cdr3_aa: CSARFQGDEQYF

clone_size: once
v_call: TRBV6-5
j_call: TRBJ1-1
d_call: TRBD1
cdr3_nt: TGTGCCAGCAGGGGTATTACAGGGGACAGGACTGAAGCTTTCTTT
cdr3_aa: CASRGITGDRTEAFF

clone_size: .
v_call: TRBV29-1
j_call: TRBJ2-7
d_call: TRBD1
cdr3_nt: TGCAGCGTTCTAGACAGGGGATACGAGCAGTACTTC
cdr3_aa: CSVLDRGYEQYF

clone_size: .
v_call: TRBV7-2
j_call: TRBJ1-2
d_call: .
cdr3_nt: TGTGCCAGCAGCTTGTCAGACAGATCCTATGGCTACATCTTC
cdr3_aa: CASSLSDRSYGYIF

clone_size: .
v_call: TRBV7-8
j_call: TRBJ2-1
d_call: TRBD2
cdr3_nt: TGTGCCAGCAGCCAAACTAGCGGGAGCTCCGATGAGCAGTTCTTC
cdr3_aa: CASSQTSGSSDEQFF

clone_size: .
v_call: TRBV15
j_call: TRBJ2-1
d_call: TRBD1
cdr3_nt: TGTGCCACCAGCGGGGCGGGACAGGGGGGAAATGAGCAGTTCTTC
cdr3_aa: CATSGAGQGGNEQFF

clone_size: few
v_call: TRBV12-3/TRBV12-4
j_call: TRBJ1-2
d_call: .
cdr3_nt: TGTGCCAGCAGCCGCCACGGGGGTGAGGGCTATGGCTACACCTTC
cdr3_aa: CASSRHGGEGYGYTF

clone_size: .
v_call: TRBV11-2
j_call: TRBJ2-3
d_call: .
cdr3_nt: TGTGCCAGCAGCCCCGACAGAACCCCATACACAGATACGCAGTATTTT
cdr3_aa: CASSPDRTPYTDTQYF

clone_size: .
v_call: TRBV15
j_call: TRBJ1-5
d_call: .
cdr3_nt: TGTGCCACCAGCAGAGGATGGGACGGAAGCAATCAGCCCCAGCATTTT
cdr3_aa: CATSRGWDGSNQPQHF

clone_size: few
v_call: TRBV7-9
j_call: TRBJ2-3
d_call: .
cdr3_nt: TGTGCCAGCAGCCTAGACTCTCGCACAGATACGCAGTATTTT
cdr3_aa: CASSLDSRTDTQYF

clone_size: .
v_call: TRBV5-6
j_call: TRBJ2-1
d_call: .
cdr3_nt: TGTGCCAGCAGCTTAGGGGGCGGGACAGCTTACAATGAGCAGTTCTTC
cdr3_aa: CASSLGGGTAYNEQFF

clone_size: once
v_call: TRBV15
j_call: TRBJ2-5
d_call: .
cdr3_nt: TGTGCCACCAGCAGCCTGGCAGACCAGGAGACCCAGTACTTC
cdr3_aa: CATSSLADQETQYF

clone_size: few
v_call: TRBV7-2
j_call: TRBJ2-3
d_call: TRBD2
cdr3_nt: TGTGCCAGCAGCTTAGGGACTAGCGCGGGCACAGATACGCAGTATTTT
cdr3_aa: CASSLGTSAGTDTQYF

clone_size: .
v_call: TRBV7-2
j_call: TRBJ1-5
d_call: TRBD1
cdr3_nt: TGTGCCAGCAGCCGCCCCGGGACAGACAATCAGCCCCAGCATTTT
cdr3_aa: CASSRPGTDNQPQHF

clone_size: once
v_call: TRBV7-9
j_call: TRBJ2-3
d_call: .
cdr3_nt: TGTGCCAGCAGCCTCGGGACTCCAAGGCGCACAGATACGCAGTATTTT
cdr3_aa: CASSLGTPRRTDTQYF

clone_size: .
v_call: TRBV6-5
j_call: TRBJ1-2
d_call: .
cdr3_nt: TGTGCCAGCAGTTACTTAGCTTCTAACTATGGCTACACCTTC
cdr3_aa: CASSYLASNYGYTF

clone_size: .
v_call: TRBV12-3/TRBV12-4
j_call: TRBJ2-1
d_call: .
cdr3_nt: TGTGCCAGCATTAAATCGACTAGTGGGGCTTATGAGCAGTTCTTC
cdr3_aa: CASIKSTSGAYEQFF

clone_size: .
v_call: TRBV5-5
j_call: TRBJ2-1
d_call: .
cdr3_nt: TGTGCCAGCAGCATAAGGAGAGGGTATGATGGGAACAATGAGCAGTTCTTC
cdr3_aa: CASSIRRGYDGNNEQFF

clone_size: few
v_call: TRBV5-1
j_call: TRBJ1-2
d_call: .
cdr3_nt: TGCGCCAGCAGCCTGACGATGGGAAATGGCTACACCTTC
cdr3_aa: CASSLTMGNGYTF

clone_size: .
v_call: TRBV12-3/TRBV12-4
j_call: TRBJ1-6
d_call: .
cdr3_nt: TGTGCCAGCAGTTCGTCGACACGGACAGCCGATAATTCACCCCTCCACTTT
cdr3_aa: CASSSSTRTADNSPLHF

clone_size: .
v_call: TRBV10-3
j_call: TRBJ2-1
d_call: TRBD1
cdr3_nt: TGTGCCATCGGGGGACAGGGTTCCCATGAGCAGTTCTTC
cdr3_aa: CAIGGQGSHEQFF

clone_size: .
v_call: TRBV5-1
j_call: TRBJ2-1
d_call: TRBD2
cdr3_nt: TGCGCCAGCAGTTCCGGGACTAGCCTTGGCGATGAGCAGTTCTTC
cdr3_aa: CASSSGTSLGDEQFF

clone_size: .
v_call: TRBV10-3
j_call: TRBJ1-4
d_call: TRBD1
cdr3_nt: TGTGCCATCAGTGCCAGGGGGCCAGAGGGAAAACTGTTTTTT
cdr3_aa: CAISARGPEGKLFF

clone_size: .
v_call: TRBV7-9
j_call: TRBJ1-1
d_call: TRBD1
cdr3_nt: TGTGCCAGCAGCTACAACCCGTGGGACAGTGGAACTGAAGCTTTCTTT
cdr3_aa: CASSYNPWDSGTEAFF